Below are 20 T cell receptor beta chains sequenced from a single sample in a study of OX40 agonist ivuxolimab in advanced cancers. Only in-frame clones appear in the TCRdb table, and some are missing; sequencing was by immunoSEQ multiplex PCR. The sample lists about 78,000 clones, around 86% occurring once. The sequencing here drew on CD4+ or CD8+ T cells sorted from blood, taken in a trial of the OX40 agonist ivuxolimab. All receptors come from an adult with an advanced solid tumor such as melanoma, head and neck, liver or kidney cancer.

This chain uses TRBV4-1 with TRBJ2-7; D not resolved. This CDR3 has 16 amino acids. Germline V gene lookup returns CDR1 MGHRA and CDR2 YSYEKL. Deletions cut 5 bases from V and 4 bases from J, with 21 bases between. CDR3 bases: TGCGCCAGCAGCTCCCCCGTGACCCGAGGTTGGTACGAGCAGTACTTC. Translated: CASSSPVTRGWYEQYF.

This chain joins TRBV6-6 and TRBJ1-2; D unclear. V lost 6 bases, J lost 4 bases, and 15 bases lay in between. CDR3 size: 14 residues. Germline CDR1 and CDR2: MNHNY and SVGAGI (reference sequence). The CDR3 DNA follows: TGTGCCAGCAGCTTTACCCTCCGTGTCTATGGCTACACCTTC. The encoded protein is CASSFTLRVYGYTF.

This clone came up once. The chain employs TRBV28 and TRBJ2-7; 8 bases match TRBD1. The CDR3 has 12 amino acids. The V and J ends lost 6 bases and 5 bases, in that order; junction bases with no gene match: 3. The germline CDR1 and CDR2 sequences are MDHEN and SYDVKM. CDR3 DNA: TGTGCCAGCAGGTCGACAGGGGACGAGCAGTACTTC. It yields the protein CASRSTGDEQYF.

This chain joins TRBV4-1 and TRBJ1-2; D is undetermined. The germline V gene encodes CDR1 MGHRA and CDR2 YSYEKL. V was clipped by 0 bases and J by 2 bases, with 10 bases between them. The CDR3 totals 15 residues. CDR3 sequence reads: CASSQDRVLNYGYTF. CDR3 DNA: TGCGCCAGCAGCCAAGATAGGGTACTAAACTATGGCTACACCTTC.

The rearrangement joins TRBV6-6 to TRBJ2-5, with 7 positions matching TRBD1. This CDR3 is built from 14 residues. Per germline, CDR1 MNHNY and CDR2 SVGAGI (reference sequence). V shed 5 bases and J 2 bases; nucleotides not matched to a gene: 5. The CDR3 loop is CASSASGGQETQYF. The CDR3, as DNA: TGTGCCAGCAGTGCTTCAGGGGGTCAAGAGACCCAGTACTTC.

The chain has TRBV25-1 and TRBJ1-5; 8 nucleotides match TRBD1. Germline lookup yields CDR1 MGHDK and CDR2 SYGVNS. J gave up 3 bases and V 3 bases, and 10 bases lay outside the gene matches. CDR3 length: 17 amino acids. The CDR3 region has the DNA TGTGCCAGCAGTGAGGGAGGGACAGGAGGAGACAATCAGCCCCAGCATTTT. It specifies CASSEGGTGGDNQPQHF.

J is TRBJ1-5 and V is TRBV7-9; no firm D call. Trimming stripped 5 bases from V and 4 bases from J, with 15 bases between. The CDR3 extends over 15 amino acids. Looked up from germline, CDR1 is SEHNR and CDR2 is FQNEAQ (reference sequence). CDR3 protein: CASSPLGSLNQPQHF. CDR3 DNA: TGTGCCAGCAGCCCCCTTGGCAGTCTAAATCAGCCCCAGCATTTT.

This clone came up once. This sequence joins TRBV10-3 and TRBJ2-5, with D perhaps TRBD1 or TRBD2 (5 bases each). Germline-derived CDR1 and CDR2 are ENHRY and SYGVKD. There are 14 residues in the CDR3. Trimming pared 10 bases from V and 2 bases from J, leaving 17 bases between. CDR3 DNA sequence: TGTGCCACCGGGGCCCAAGCGGCTCAAGAGACCCAGTACTTC. It encodes CATGAQAAQETQYF.

The chain combines TRBV7-2 with TRBJ2-3; 7 bases line up with TRBD1. V gave up 5 bases and J gave up 5 bases; unmatched junction bases: 7. CDR3 size: 14 residues. The germline gives CDR1 SGHTA, CDR2 FQGNSA. The CDR3: CASSQDRAIDTQYF. Here the CDR3 DNA reads TGTGCCAGCAGCCAAGACAGGGCAATAGATACGCAGTATTTT.

CDR3 nucleotides: TGTGCCAGCAGCGCAAGTCCGACTAGCGGGATGGTTGAGACCCAGTACTTC. This codes for CASSASPTSGMVETQYF. The rearrangement links TRBV9 to TRBJ2-5, with TRBD2 identical over 11 bases. CDR1 is SGDLS, CDR2 YYNGEE, per germline. V lost 3 bases and J lost 5; bases outside the gene matches: 12. The CDR3 has 17 residues.

The genes are TRBV7-3 and TRBJ2-6; D tentatively reads TRBD1 or TRBD2 (5 bases each). V dropped 4 bases and J dropped 0 bases, with 13 bases sitting between them. There are 17 residues in the CDR3. Per the germline V gene, CDR1 is SGHTA and CDR2 is FQGTGA. CDR3 sequence (DNA): TGTGCCAGCAGCTCCTCCGGGACGAACTCTGGGGCCAACGTCCTGACTTTC. The encoded protein is CASSSSGTNSGANVLTF.

This chain links TRBV7-8 with TRBJ2-7; D is unclear. The V gene's germline CDR1 is SGHVS and CDR2 FQNEAQ. The CDR3 is made up of 12 amino acids. With 3 bases removed from V and 4 bases from J, the gap between germline ends came to 7 bases. The CDR3 spells CASSFDWYEQYF. Written as DNA, the CDR3 is TGTGCCAGCAGCTTTGATTGGTACGAGCAGTACTTC.

The J gene is TRBJ1-1, the V gene TRBV6-5; D unclear. Trimming pared 1 base from V and 2 bases from J, leaving 5 bases between. The germline gives CDR1 MNHEY, CDR2 SVGAGI. This CDR3 comprises 13 residues. The CDR3 sequence: CASSYLGNTEAFF. CDR3 in DNA: TGTGCCAGCAGTTACTTGGGTAACACTGAAGCTTTCTTT.

The rearrangement links TRBV5-1 to TRBJ2-1, with D perhaps given as TRBD1 or TRBD2 (5 bases each). CDR1 is SGHRS, CDR2 YFSETQ, per germline. CDR3 length: 16 amino acids. V was pared by 0 bases and J by 7 bases, with 17 bases between. CDR3 residues: CASSLAPGLEGNEQFF. The CDR3 DNA follows: TGCGCCAGCAGCTTGGCCCCAGGGCTCGAGGGGAATGAGCAGTTCTTC.

The chain couples TRBV29-1 to TRBJ2-3; D not resolved. The CDR3 has 12 amino acids. Looked up from germline, CDR1 is SQVTM and CDR2 is ANQGSEA. Trimming left V 3 bases short and J 2 bases short, with 6 bases between. The CDR3 DNA reads as TGCAGCGTTGATGTAATCACAGATACGCAGTATTTT. It specifies CSVDVITDTQYF.

About this clone itself: A read error may account for a junction end that differs from germline. The CDR3 region is CASSWTGSKYGYTF. CDR3 DNA: TGTGCCAGCAGCTGGACAGGATCTAAGTATGGCTACACCTTC. This chain joins TRBV5-4 and TRBJ1-2, with 7 nucleotides matching TRBD1. The V gene's germline CDR1 is SGHNT and CDR2 YYREEE (reference sequence). The CDR3 has 14 amino acids.

The chain couples TRBV10-1 to TRBJ2-7; D remains unclear. There are 14 residues in the CDR3. Trimming removed 6 bases at V and 0 bases at J, with 12 bases between. Germline V CDR1 and CDR2: WNHNN, SYGVQD (reference sequence). The CDR3 nucleotides read TGCGCCAGCAGCAAAGGGTTGACCTCCTACGAGCAGTACTTC. Amino acid sequence: CASSKGLTSYEQYF.

V is TRBV7-2 and J is TRBJ2-1; 13 bases are a match to TRBD2. The length of the CDR3 is 17 residues. J lost 6 bases, V lost 0 bases, and 5 bases had no gene match. The germline gives CDR1 SGHTA, CDR2 FQGNSA. The CDR3 loop is CASSLAGLAGSRNEQFF. As DNA, the CDR3 is TGTGCCAGCAGCTTAGCGGGACTAGCGGGAAGCCGCAATGAGCAGTTCTTC. The full variable domain, its missing parts supplied by reference TRBV7-2 and TRBJ2-1, is GAGVSQSPSNKVTEKGKDVELRCDPISGHTALYWYRQSLGQGLEFLIYFQGNSAPDKSGLPSDRFSAERTGGSVSTLTIQRTQQEDSAVYLCASSLAGLAGSRNEQFFGPGTRLTVL.

This chain's CDR3 is CASSSNRGTIYF. The CDR3 DNA sequence: TGTGCCAGCAGCTCAAACAGGGGCACCATATATTTT. The rearrangement uses TRBV7-6 and TRBJ1-3; 7 bases map to TRBD1. Germline assignment: CDR1 SGHVS and CDR2 FNYEAQ. The J segment lost 9 bases and the V segment lost 4 bases, leaving 3 bases of the junction unmatched. The length of the CDR3 is 12 residues.

The chain recombines TRBV6-5 with TRBJ2-2, with TRBD2 as a possible D gene (6 bases). Deletions cut 0 bases from V and 4 bases from J, with 12 bases between. Germline V lookup: CDR1 MNHEY, CDR2 SVGAGI. The CDR3 has 16 amino acids. CDR3 DNA: TGTGCCAGCAGTTACTCGACAATGGGGGGCACCGGGGAGCTGTTTTTT. Encoded protein: CASSYSTMGGTGELFF.